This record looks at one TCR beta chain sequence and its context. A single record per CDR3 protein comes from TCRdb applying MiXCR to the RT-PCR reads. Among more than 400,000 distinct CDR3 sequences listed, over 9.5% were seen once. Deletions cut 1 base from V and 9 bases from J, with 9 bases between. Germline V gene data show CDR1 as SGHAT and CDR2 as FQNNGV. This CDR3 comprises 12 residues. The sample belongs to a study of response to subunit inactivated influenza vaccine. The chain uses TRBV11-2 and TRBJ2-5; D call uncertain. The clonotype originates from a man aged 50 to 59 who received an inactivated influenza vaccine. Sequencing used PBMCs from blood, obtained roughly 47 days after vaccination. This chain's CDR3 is CASSLATGSQYF. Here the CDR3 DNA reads TGTGCCAGCAGCTTAGCCACCGGATCCCAGTACTTC.